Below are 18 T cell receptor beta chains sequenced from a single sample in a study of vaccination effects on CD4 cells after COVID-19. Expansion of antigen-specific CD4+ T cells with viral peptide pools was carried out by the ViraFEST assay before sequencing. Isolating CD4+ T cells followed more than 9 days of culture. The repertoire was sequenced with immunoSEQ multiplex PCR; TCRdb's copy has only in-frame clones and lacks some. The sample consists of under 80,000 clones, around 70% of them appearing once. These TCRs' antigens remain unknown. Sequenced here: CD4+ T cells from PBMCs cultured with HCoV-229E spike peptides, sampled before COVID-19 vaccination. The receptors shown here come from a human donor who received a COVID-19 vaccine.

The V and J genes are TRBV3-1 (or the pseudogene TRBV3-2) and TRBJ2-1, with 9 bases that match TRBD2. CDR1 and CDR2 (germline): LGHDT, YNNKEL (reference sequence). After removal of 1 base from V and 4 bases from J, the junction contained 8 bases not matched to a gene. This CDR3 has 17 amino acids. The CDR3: CASSQVVRLAAYNEQFF. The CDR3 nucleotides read TGTGCCAGCAGCCAAGTCGTGAGACTAGCGGCATACAATGAGCAGTTCTTC.

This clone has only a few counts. CDR3 in DNA: TGTGCCAGCTCCACTACGGACATTGGCTCTGGAAACACCATATATTTT. As protein: CASSTTDIGSGNTIYF. V and J are TRBV2 and TRBJ1-3, with a weak D call TRBD1 (5 bases). With 8 bases removed from V and 0 bases from J, the gap between germline ends came to 17 bases. The CDR3 runs to 16 residues. Germline lookup yields CDR1 SNHLY and CDR2 FYNNEI.

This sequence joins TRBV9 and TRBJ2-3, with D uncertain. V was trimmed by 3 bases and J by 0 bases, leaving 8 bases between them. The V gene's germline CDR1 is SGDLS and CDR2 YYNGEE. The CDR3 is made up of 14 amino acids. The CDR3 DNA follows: TGTGCCAGCAGCGGCGGTCTGAGCACAGATACGCAGTATTTT. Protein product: CASSGGLSTDTQYF.

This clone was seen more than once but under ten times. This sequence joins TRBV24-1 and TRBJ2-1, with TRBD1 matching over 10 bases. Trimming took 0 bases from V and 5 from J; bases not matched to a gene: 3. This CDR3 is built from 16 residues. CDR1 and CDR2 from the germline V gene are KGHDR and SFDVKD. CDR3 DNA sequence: TGTGCCACCAGTGATTTGGACAGGGGGCTCCACAATGAGCAGTTCTTC. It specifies CATSDLDRGLHNEQFF.

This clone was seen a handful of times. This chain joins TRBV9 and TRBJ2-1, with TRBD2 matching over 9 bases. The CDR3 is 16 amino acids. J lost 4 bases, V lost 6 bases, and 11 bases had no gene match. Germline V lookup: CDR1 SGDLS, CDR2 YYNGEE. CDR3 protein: CASTRSGGGDYNEQFF. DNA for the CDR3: TGTGCCAGCACCCGTAGTGGCGGGGGGGATTACAATGAGCAGTTCTTC.

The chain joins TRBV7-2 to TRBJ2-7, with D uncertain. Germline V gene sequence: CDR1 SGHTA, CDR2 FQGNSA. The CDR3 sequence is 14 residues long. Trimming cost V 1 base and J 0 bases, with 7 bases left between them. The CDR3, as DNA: TGTGCCAGCAGCTTAGTTGCGGTCTCCTACGAGCAGTACGTC. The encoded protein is CASSLVAVSYEQYV.

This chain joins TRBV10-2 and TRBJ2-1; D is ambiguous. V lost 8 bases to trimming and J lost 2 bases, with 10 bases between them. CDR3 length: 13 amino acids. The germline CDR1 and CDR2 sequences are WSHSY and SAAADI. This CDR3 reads CASSTIAYNEQFF. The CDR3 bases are TGCGCCAGCTCGACCATCGCCTACAATGAGCAGTTCTTC.

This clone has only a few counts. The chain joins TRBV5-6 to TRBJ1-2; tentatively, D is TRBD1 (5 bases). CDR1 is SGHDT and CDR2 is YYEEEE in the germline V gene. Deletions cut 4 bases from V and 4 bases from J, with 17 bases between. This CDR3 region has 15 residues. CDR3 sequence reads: CASSRSVTGGYGYTF. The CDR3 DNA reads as TGTGCCAGCAGCCGCAGTGTGACCGGGGGCTATGGCTACACCTTC.

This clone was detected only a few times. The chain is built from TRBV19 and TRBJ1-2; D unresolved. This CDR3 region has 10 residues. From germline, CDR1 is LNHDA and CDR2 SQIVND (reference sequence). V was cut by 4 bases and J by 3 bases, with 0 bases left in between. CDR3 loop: CASSNYGYTF. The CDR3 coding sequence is TGTGCCAGTAGTAACTATGGCTACACCTTC. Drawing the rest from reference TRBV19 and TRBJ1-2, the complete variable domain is DGGITQSPKYLFRKEGQNVTLSCEQNLNHDAMYWYRQDPGQGLRLIYYSQIVNDFQKGDIAEGYSVSREKKESFPLTVTSAQKNPTAFYLCASSNYGYTFGSGTRLTVV.

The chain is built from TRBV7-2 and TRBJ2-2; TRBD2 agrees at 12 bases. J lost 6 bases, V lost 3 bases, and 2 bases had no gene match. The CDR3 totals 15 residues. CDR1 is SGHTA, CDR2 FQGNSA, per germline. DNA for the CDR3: TGTGCCAGCAGCTTCACTAGCGGGGGGTCCGGGGAGCTGTTTTTT. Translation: CASSFTSGGSGELFF.

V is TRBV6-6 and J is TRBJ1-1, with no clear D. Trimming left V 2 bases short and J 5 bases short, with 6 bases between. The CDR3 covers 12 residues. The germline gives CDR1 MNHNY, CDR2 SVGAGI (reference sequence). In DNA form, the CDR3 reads TGTGCCAGCAGTTACGGTGAGACTGAAGCTTTCTTT. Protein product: CASSYGETEAFF.

This CDR3 reads CASSEAGINSPLHF. The CDR3 bases are TGCGCCAGCAGTGAAGCAGGAATTAATTCACCCCTCCACTTT. The chain employs TRBV10-2 and TRBJ1-6; no clear D. The CDR3 is made up of 14 amino acids. Germline assignment: CDR1 WSHSY and CDR2 SAAADI. V was trimmed by 3 bases and J by 6 bases, leaving 9 bases between them.

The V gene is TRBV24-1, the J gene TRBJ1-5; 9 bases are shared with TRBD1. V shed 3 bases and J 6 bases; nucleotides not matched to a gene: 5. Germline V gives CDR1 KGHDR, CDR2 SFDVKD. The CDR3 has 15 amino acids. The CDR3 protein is CATSDAGTGSQPQHF. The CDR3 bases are TGTGCCACCAGTGATGCCGGGACAGGGTCTCAGCCCCAGCATTTT.

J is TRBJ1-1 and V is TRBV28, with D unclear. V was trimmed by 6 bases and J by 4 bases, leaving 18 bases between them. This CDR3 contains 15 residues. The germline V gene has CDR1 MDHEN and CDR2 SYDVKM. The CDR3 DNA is TGTGCCAGCAGCCCCTTAGGAGCCGAGGGCACTGAAGCTTTCTTT. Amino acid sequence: CASSPLGAEGTEAFF.

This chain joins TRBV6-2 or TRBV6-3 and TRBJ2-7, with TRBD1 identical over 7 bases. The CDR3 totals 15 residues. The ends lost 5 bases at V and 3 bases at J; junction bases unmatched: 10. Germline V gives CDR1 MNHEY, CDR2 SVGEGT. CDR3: CASSRGWDRDYEQYV. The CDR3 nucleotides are TGTGCCAGCAGTCGGGGTTGGGACAGAGACTACGAGCAGTACGTC.

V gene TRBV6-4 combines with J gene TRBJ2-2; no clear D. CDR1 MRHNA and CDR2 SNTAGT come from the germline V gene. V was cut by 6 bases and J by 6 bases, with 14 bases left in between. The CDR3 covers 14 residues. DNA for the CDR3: TGTGCCAGCAGCCCCCTAGACTCGCCCGGGGAGCTGTTTTTT. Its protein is CASSPLDSPGELFF.

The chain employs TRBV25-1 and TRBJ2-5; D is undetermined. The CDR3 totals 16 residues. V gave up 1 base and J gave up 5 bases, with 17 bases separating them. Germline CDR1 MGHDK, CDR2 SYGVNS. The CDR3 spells CASSEFGRHDGETQYF. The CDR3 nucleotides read TGTGCCAGCAGTGAATTTGGCCGACACGATGGGGAGACCCAGTACTTC.

Written as DNA, the CDR3 is TGTGCTAGTGGAGTACGGGAGTACAATGAGCAGTTCTTC. This encodes CASGVREYNEQFF. V gene TRBV12-5 combines with J gene TRBJ2-1; a weak D match, TRBD2 (6 bases). The germline CDR1 and CDR2 sequences are LGHNT and FRNRAP. The length of the CDR3 is 13 residues. Trimming pared 6 bases from V and 4 bases from J, leaving 10 bases between.